This TCR beta chain derives from a study of blood T cell repertoires in COVID-19. Trimming left V 3 bases short and J 2 bases short, with 11 bases between. There are 14 residues in the CDR3. Germline-derived CDR1 and CDR2 are GTSNPN and SVGIG (reference sequence). In the study's own analysis: Estimation of nucleated cell counts was performed using reference gene primer amplification. Assay used: immunoSEQ multiplex PCR; TCRdb lists only in-frame clones, some missing. V, J and clone size are those of that table, while D and trimming were read from the DNA. This table holds approximately 280,000 clones, approximately 85% found once. Concerning this clone: In the same sample, other DNA sequences code for this CDR3.

The clonotype originates from a man aged 45-65 years with active or convalescent COVID-19. The V and J genes are TRBV30 and TRBJ1-5; the D gene is possibly TRBD1 (6 bases). Sequenced material: peripheral blood. The CDR3 DNA is TGTGCCTGGAGCGTACAGGGCGGCAATCAGCCCCAGCATTTT. Encoded protein: CAWSVQGGNQPQHF. Variable domain in full (rest from reference TRBV30 and TRBJ1-5): SQTIHQWPATLVQPVGSPLSLECTVEGTSNPNLYWYRQAAGRGLQLLFYSVGIGQISSEVPQNLSASRPQDRQFILSSKKLLLSDSGFYLCAWSVQGGNQPQHFGDGTRLSIL.